This T cell receptor beta chain was profiled in a study of blood T cell repertoires in COVID-19. Overall study context: Acute and convalescent COVID-19 samples came from the United States, Italy and Spain. PBMCs, B-cell-depleted T cells, or T cells were the source of the cDNA or gDNA that made up the material.

Germline V gene lookup returns CDR1 LNHDA and CDR2 SQIVND (reference sequence). The CDR3 length is 15 residues. The V end lost 7 bases, the J end lost 7 bases, and 17 bases lay between the germline ends. This clone was seen only a few times. As originally analysed: Researchers report that nucleated cell counts were estimated from reference gene primer amplification. Method: immunoSEQ multiplex PCR; TCRdb's copy keeps in-frame clones and lacks some. The DNA was the basis for D and trimming; V, J and clone size are from that table. The sample records roughly 150,000 clones, 76% being singletons. The chain couples TRBV19 to TRBJ1-6; no definite D call. The sequence derives from a woman aged 80 or older with acute or convalescent COVID-19. Sequenced sample: peripheral blood. CDR3 region: CASMDFGLGNSPLHF. The CDR3 coding sequence is TGTGCCAGTATGGACTTCGGCCTAGGGAATTCACCCCTCCACTTT.